This T cell receptor beta chain is from a study of cytomegalovirus exposure and HLA in healthy donors. Study-wide context: The study's early data release held around 85 million unique TCRs from HLA-typed donors. Study results and caveats: Across donors, sequencing depth was assumed by presence/absence analyses to be roughly uniform. According to the study, 150 to 200 TCR beta chains were cytomegalovirus-associated.

A word on this clone: Its target is not known.

Researchers ran the PCR with 60 Vbeta and 13 Jbeta primers. Libraries were prepared by immunoSEQ multiplex PCR; TCRdb keeps only in-frame clonotypes and omits some of them. The data show about 160,000 clones, with around four fifths seen just once and about 1.3% held by the top ten. With V trimmed by 1 base and J by 2 bases, 5 bases remained unmatched. Germline values: CDR1 MNHNY, CDR2 SVGAGI (reference sequence). CDR3 length: 16 residues. The TCR comes from a man under 40 in good health and CMV-seronegative. The chain recombines TRBV6-6 with TRBJ2-5, with 9 positions matching TRBD2. The sequenced sample was PBMCs. CDR3 bases: TGTGCCAGCAGTTACTGGGCTAGCGGGGAACAAGAGACCCAGTACTTC. Residues: CASSYWASGEQETQYF.